This T cell receptor (beta chain) was obtained from a study of identical twins. TCRdb reprocessed the 5' RACE reads via MiXCR and lists one record per CDR3 protein. This table has some 690,000 distinct CDR3 sequences, 21% appearing once. Germline V CDR1 and CDR2: DFQATT, SNEGSKA (reference sequence). The ends were cut back, 4 bases at V and 6 bases at J, with 19 bases in the middle. The CDR3 totals 15 residues. In this sample, this clonotype turned up many times. A further study also used this sample, focusing on T cells expressing NK-cell markers. That publication notes: Sorted CD3+CD56+NKG2C+, CD3+CD56+NKG2C- and CD3+CD56-NKG2C+ T cells supplied TCR beta repertoires. The sequencing cohort of eight donors included seven HCMV-seropositive individuals and one seronegative individual.

What was sequenced was PBMCs. The genes are TRBV20-1 and TRBJ2-1; TRBD2 might be the D (6 bases). This receptor was identified in a woman aged 18-35 years in good health. The chain's CDR3 is CSAIRGTPEGNEQFF. Here the CDR3 DNA reads TGCAGTGCTATTCGGGGGACTCCCGAAGGCAATGAGCAGTTCTTC.